One sample yielded the 8 T cell receptor beta chains listed below, sequenced in a study of cytomegalovirus exposure and HLA in healthy donors. The study ran its PCR with 60 Vbeta and 13 Jbeta primers. Produced via immunoSEQ multiplex PCR; TCRdb's table is partial and in-frame only. The sample holds approximately 37,000 clones. The sample consisted of PBMCs. These receptor sequences come from a human donor in good health.

The V call is TRBV2, the J call TRBJ1-2, with 11 positions matching TRBD1. The germline V gene encodes CDR1 SNHLY and CDR2 FYNNEI. The CDR3 is made up of 14 amino acids. V lost 7 bases and J lost 6; bases outside the gene matches: 7. The CDR3 spells CASNPGQGENGYTF. CDR3 sequence (DNA): TGTGCCAGCAACCCGGGACAGGGGGAGAATGGCTACACCTTC.

The V and J genes are TRBV11-3 and TRBJ2-1, with 7 bases that match TRBD2. Losses at the gene ends were 4 bases for V and 8 bases for J; bases not matched to a gene: 5. The V gene's germline CDR1 is SGHNT and CDR2 YENEEA. CDR3 size: 13 residues. As DNA, the CDR3 is TGTGCCAGCAGCTCTGGGGGGGGAGATGAGCAGTTCTTC. Amino acid sequence: CASSSGGGDEQFF. The entire variable domain, with the rest obtained from reference TRBV11-3 and TRBJ2-1, is as follows: EAGVVQSPRYKIIEKKQPVAFWCNPISGHNTLYWYLQNLGQGPELLIRYENEEAVDDSQLPKDRFSAERLKGVDSTLKIQPAELGDSAVYLCASSSGGGDEQFFGPGTRLTVL.

A remark on this clone: The junction departs from the called germline gene at one end, perhaps through a read error. V and J are TRBV4-1 and TRBJ1-1, with unresolved D. Germline CDR1 MGHRA, CDR2 YSYEKL. This CDR3 spans 13 amino acids. In DNA form, the CDR3 reads TGCGCCAGCAGCCCAATGGCAGCAGGTGAAGATTTCTTT. It specifies CASSPMAAGEDFF.

This sequence joins TRBV7-8 and TRBJ1-5, with no clear D. V was pared by 1 base and J by 0 bases, with 7 bases between. Germline CDR1 reads SGHVS; CDR2 reads FQNEAQ. There are 15 residues in the CDR3. The CDR3 bases are TGTGCCAGCAGCTTAGGCAGGTTTAGCAATCAGCCCCAGCATTTT. Translation: CASSLGRFSNQPQHF.

The CDR3 DNA reads as TGTGCCAGCAGTATCCAGGGTGGAAACACCATATATTTT. It codes for CASSIQGGNTIYF. The rearrangement links TRBV7-3 to TRBJ1-3, with D tentatively TRBD1 (5 bases). CDR3 length: 13 amino acids. The germline gives CDR1 SGHTA, CDR2 FQGTGA. V gave up 6 bases and J gave up 3 bases, with 9 bases separating them.

The chain couples TRBV11-2 to TRBJ2-3, with TRBD2 matching over 7 bases. V trimming: 5 bases; J trimming: 0 bases; junction bases outside the gene matches: 5. This CDR3 has 15 residues. Germline CDR1 reads SGHAT; CDR2 reads FQNNGV. This CDR3 is CASSKTSLSTDTQYF. CDR3 bases: TGTGCCAGCAGCAAGACTAGCCTTAGCACAGATACGCAGTATTTT.

The chain employs TRBV29-1 and TRBJ2-3, with no clear D. CDR1 is SQVTM and CDR2 is ANQGSEA in the germline V gene. The V gene lost 3 bases and the J gene lost 3 bases, with 10 bases spanning the gap. This CDR3 spans 13 amino acids. CDR3 protein: CSVDVGVTDTQYF. In DNA form, the CDR3 reads TGCAGCGTTGATGTAGGAGTTACAGATACGCAGTATTTT.

This chain connects TRBV5-4 to TRBJ2-7, with a tentative D call TRBD1 (5 bases). Germline CDR1 is SGHNT and CDR2 is YYREEE (reference sequence). The CDR3 extends over 16 amino acids. V was trimmed by 0 bases and J by 4 bases, leaving 17 bases between them. As DNA, the CDR3 is TGTGCCAGCAGCTTGGGAGCCGACGACAGCCAGTACGAGCAGTACTTC. Protein sequence: CASSLGADDSQYEQYF.